Presented here are 18 T cell receptor beta chains from one specimen sequenced in a study of blood T cell repertoires in COVID-19. Assay used: immunoSEQ multiplex PCR; TCRdb lists only in-frame clones, some missing. The sample has 100,000 to 110,000 clones, around four fifths seen once. Sequenced sample: peripheral blood. The source of these receptors is an older woman with acute or convalescent COVID-19.

This clone was detected only a few times. The CDR3 bases are TGTGCCAGCAGTGTTATGAACACTGAAGCTTTCTTT. It codes for CASSVMNTEAFF. The J gene is TRBJ1-1, the V gene TRBV7-9; D gene ambiguous. The germline CDR1 and CDR2 sequences are SEHNR and FQNEAQ (reference sequence). The CDR3 spans 12 residues. Trimming removed 6 bases at V and 0 bases at J, with 5 bases between.

V and J are TRBV7-9 and TRBJ2-3, with TRBD2 as a possible D gene (5 bases). CDR1 SEHNR and CDR2 FQNEAQ come from the germline V gene (reference sequence). V was pared by 4 bases and J by 4 bases, with 6 bases between. The CDR3 has 12 amino acids. Written as DNA, the CDR3 is TGTGCCAGCAGCTCGGAGGCAGATACGCAGTATTTT. It is translated as CASSSEADTQYF.

The chain carries TRBV7-3 and TRBJ2-7; the D is unclear. Germline V CDR1 and CDR2: SGHTA, FQGTGA. This CDR3 contains 13 residues. V shed 5 bases and J shed 0 bases, with 8 bases lying between them. Here the CDR3 DNA reads TGTGCCAGCAGCCCGTCCCCCTCCTACGAGCAGTACGTC. Translated: CASSPSPSYEQYV.

The chain uses TRBV7-2 and TRBJ2-5; 9 nucleotides line up with TRBD2. After removal of 4 bases from V and 4 bases from J, the junction contained 7 bases not matched to a gene. Germline V CDR1 and CDR2: SGHTA, FQGNSA. The CDR3 spans 15 residues. The CDR3 spells CASSSRLAGRETQYF. As DNA, the CDR3 is TGTGCCAGCAGCTCACGGCTAGCGGGAAGAGAGACCCAGTACTTC.

The chain is built from TRBV6-2 or TRBV6-3 and TRBJ1-2; D perhaps matches TRBD1 (6 bases). The CDR3 is 17 residues long. Germline CDR1 MNHEY, CDR2 SVGEGT. V dropped 3 bases and J dropped 3 bases, with 20 bases sitting between them. CDR3 in amino acids: CASSYRVGQHPYYGYTF. CDR3 coding DNA: TGTGCCAGCAGTTATAGAGTCGGACAGCACCCCTACTATGGCTACACCTTC.

This rearrangement joins TRBV10-3 to TRBJ1-3; possible D gene TRBD1, 5 bases. CDR1 is ENHRY, CDR2 SYGVKD, per germline. Trimming took 5 bases from V and 6 from J, leaving 17 bases between them. The CDR3 is 15 residues long. The CDR3 spells CAISRGSDETNTIYF. DNA for the CDR3: TGTGCCATCAGTCGGGGGTCGGACGAGACAAACACCATATATTTT.

The chain uses TRBV28 and TRBJ2-5; 8 bases match TRBD1. This CDR3 has 17 residues. With V trimmed by 3 bases and J by 3 bases, 12 bases remained unmatched. CDR1 is MDHEN and CDR2 is SYDVKM in the germline V gene. CDR3 region: CASSLGQGAGGEETQYF. Here the CDR3 DNA reads TGTGCCAGCAGTTTGGGGCAGGGGGCCGGAGGGGAAGAGACCCAGTACTTC.

This rearrangement joins TRBV4-2 to TRBJ2-3, with 9 bases that match TRBD2. CDR1 LGHNA and CDR2 YNFKEQ come from the germline V gene. The CDR3 length is 17 residues. The V segment lost 0 bases and the J segment 2 bases; nucleotides outside the gene matches: 6. The CDR3 spells CASSQDSAGGLTDTQYF. The CDR3 region has the DNA TGTGCCAGCAGCCAAGATTCGGCGGGGGGGCTCACAGATACGCAGTATTTT.

This clone was counted only a few times. The chain links TRBV10-3 to TRBJ1-2; D possibly corresponds to TRBD1 (5 bases). The V gene lost 2 bases and the J gene lost 10 bases, with 17 bases spanning the gap. The CDR3 is 14 amino acids. The germline gives CDR1 ENHRY, CDR2 SYGVKD. The CDR3 loop reads CAISEGGGKRPYTF. The CDR3 DNA follows: TGTGCCATCAGTGAGGGGGGAGGGAAGAGACCCTACACCTTC.

Remarks on this clone: The final CDR3 position lacks the conserved phenylalanine or tryptophan, pointing to a likely read error. The limits of the CDR3 on the DNA are not certain, so only TCRdb's listed CDR3 is given. V and J are TRBV19 and TRBJ1-2; TRBD1 was called by the table and not checked on the DNA. Germline V gives CDR1 LNHDA, CDR2 SQIVND (reference sequence). The CDR3 length is 14 residues, termini included. Here the CDR3 reads CASTPTGPGSSFEL.

This clone has only one observation. This chain links TRBV28 with TRBJ2-3, with D unclear. Between the trimmed V and J ends, which lost 2 bases and 1 base, there was a span of 4 bases. CDR1 and CDR2 (germline): MDHEN, SYDVKM. The CDR3 has 13 residues. The CDR3 region is CASSLRGTDTQYF. DNA of the CDR3: TGTGCCAGCAGTTTACGAGGCACAGATACGCAGTATTTT.

V usage is TRBV24-1 and J usage is TRBJ2-5; 7 positions match TRBD1. With V trimmed by 9 bases and J by 2 bases, 5 bases remained unmatched. The CDR3 has 13 residues. Looked up from germline, CDR1 is KGHDR and CDR2 is SFDVKD. DNA of the CDR3: TGTGCCACCTCGGGGACAGAACAAGAGACCCAGTACTTC. This encodes CATSGTEQETQYF.

The V gene is TRBV30, the J gene TRBJ2-2; D gene unclear. Germline V lookup: CDR1 GTSNPN, CDR2 SVGIG (reference sequence). This CDR3 region has 11 residues. V shed 7 bases and J shed 7 bases, with 10 bases lying between them. CDR3 sequence: CASIGNGELFF. CDR3 DNA: TGTGCCTCAATCGGTAACGGGGAGCTGTTTTTT.

This chain links TRBV6-5 with TRBJ2-3; 10 bases are shared with TRBD2. The V and J ends lost 0 bases and 4 bases, in that order; junction bases with no gene match: 4. The germline V gene encodes CDR1 MNHEY and CDR2 SVGAGI. The CDR3 contains 16 residues. CDR3 bases: TGTGCCAGCAGTTACTCAGCGGGGGGGCCGCCAGATACGCAGTATTTT. Translation gives CASSYSAGGPPDTQYF.

This chain uses TRBV18 with TRBJ1-6, with 9 nucleotides matching TRBD1. Germline V gives CDR1 KGHSH, CDR2 LQKENI. The CDR3 has 16 residues. The V segment lost 5 bases and the J segment 8 bases; nucleotides outside the gene matches: 10. CDR3 DNA: TGTGCCAGCTCATCCCGCTTAACAGGGGGCGATTCACCCCTCCACTTT. It specifies CASSSRLTGGDSPLHF.

This clone was detected only a few times. The V and J genes are TRBV7-3 and TRBJ1-2, with no clear D. The V gene lost 4 bases and the J gene lost 8 bases, with 14 bases spanning the gap. CDR1 and CDR2 (germline): SGHTA, FQGTGA. This CDR3 has 13 amino acids. For the CDR3, the DNA is TGTGCCAGCAGCTCCGACGGGTTGACCGGCTACACCTTC. This codes for CASSSDGLTGYTF.

V gene TRBV27 combines with J gene TRBJ2-2; possible D gene TRBD1, 6 bases. The V end lost 4 bases, the J end lost 0 bases, and 12 bases lay between the germline ends. In germline, CDR1 is MNHEY, CDR2 SMNVEV (reference sequence). CDR3 size: 16 residues. CDR3 region: CASSSLAGANTGELFF. The CDR3 DNA sequence: TGTGCCAGCAGTTCCCTTGCAGGGGCGAACACCGGGGAGCTGTTTTTT.

On this clone: The sample contains more than one DNA sequence encoding this CDR3. The V and J genes are TRBV9 and TRBJ1-3; 11 positions match TRBD1. Germline lookup yields CDR1 SGDLS and CDR2 YYNGEE. The V segment lost 0 bases and the J segment 0 bases; nucleotides outside the gene matches: 2. This CDR3 comprises 17 residues. The CDR3 nucleotides are TGTGCCAGCAGCGTAGGGACAGGGGGCTCCTCTGGAAACACCATATATTTT. It translates to CASSVGTGGSSGNTIYF.